This note documents a single T cell receptor beta chain sequence. These data originate in a study of technical replicates of blood from a handful of donors. Sequencing used immunoSEQ multiplex PCR; TCRdb keeps in-frame clones, though not all of them. The sample lists about 88,000 clones, 80% to 95% occurring once. Germline assignment: CDR1 SGHKS and CDR2 YYEKEE (reference sequence). There are 14 residues in the CDR3. Trimming removed 1 base at V and 2 bases at J, with 10 bases between. Material for sequencing was T cells isolated from PBMCs. This chain uses TRBV5-5 with TRBJ2-7; D gene ambiguous. The TCR comes from a human donor in good health. CDR3 in amino acids: CASSLSRVTYEQYF. CDR3 DNA sequence: TGTGCCAGCAGCTTGAGTAGAGTCACCTACGAGCAGTACTTC. Combining the CDR3 with reference TRBV5-5 and TRBJ2-7 gives the whole variable domain DAGVTQSPTHLIKTRGQQVTLRCSPISGHKSVSWYQQVLGQGPQFIFQYYEKEERGRGNFPDRFSARQFPNYSSELNVNALLLGDSALYLCASSLSRVTYEQYFGPGTRLTVT.